The sequence of this TCR beta chain was determined in a study of OX40 agonist ivuxolimab in advanced cancers. The overall study: Ivuxolimab, an antibody that agonizes OX40 (CD134), was administered to the patients. Hepatocellular carcinoma, melanoma, renal cell or head and neck cancer occurred in dose-escalation patients. Eligibility rules accepted prior anti-PD-1, anti-PD-L1 or anti-CTLA-4 therapy, and under 45% had some. Subjects had a mean age of approximately 60 years, with a range of about 23 to 85; more than 70% were male.

The table came from immunoSEQ multiplex PCR; TCRdb's copy has only in-frame clones and leaves some out. The sample consists of about 100,000 clones, approximately 90% of them appearing once. Sequencing used CD4+ or CD8+ T cells sorted from blood, obtained in a trial of the OX40 agonist ivuxolimab. The source is an adult with an advanced solid tumor such as melanoma, head and neck, liver or kidney cancer.

The CDR3 nucleotides read TGTGCCAGCAGTTTTAGCAGGGATAGCAATCAGCCCCAGCATTTT. It specifies CASSFSRDSNQPQHF. The rearrangement uses TRBV27 and TRBJ1-5; the D gene is possibly TRBD1 (5 bases). CDR1 is MNHEY and CDR2 is SMNVEV in the germline V gene (reference sequence). The CDR3 loop spans 15 amino acids. V lost 3 bases and J 0 bases, leaving 9 bases between the germline ends.